This T cell receptor (beta chain) was identified during a study of beta chain features in type 1 diabetes. Study information: Patients and healthy donors were similar in age, gender and cell yields. Findings of the study overall: Type 1 diabetes patients showed a moderate but significant shortening of TCRB CDR3s in all four CD4+ subsets. Shorter templates might be favored by PCR, and equally so in patients and in controls. Any HLA-type effect on TCRB rearrangement remained unresolved here.

Germline loops: CDR1 MNHEY, CDR2 SMNVEV (reference sequence). This CDR3 has 15 residues. V was pared by 4 bases and J by 6 bases, with 13 bases between. Investigators reverse transcribed all isolated RNA, so they sequenced expressed TCRB transcripts. Generated by immunoSEQ multiplex PCR, the TCRdb table keeps only in-frame clones and is missing some. Of some 5,000 clones detected, roughly 79% appear once; the ten largest clones hold roughly 2.1%. Notes on this clone: Its matching antigen is unknown.

The TCR sequence derives from a man aged 18 to 29 in good health. The sequencing input was Tregs from blood. The chain combines TRBV27 with TRBJ1-6; tentatively, D is TRBD1 (6 bases). The DNA of the CDR3 is TGTGCCAGCAGTTATCGGGCAGGGGTTAATTCACCCCTCCACTTT. Translating it yields CASSYRAGVNSPLHF.